A selection of T cell receptor beta chains follows, all from one sample in a study of radiotherapy plus CTLA-4 blockade in lung cancer. Assay used: immunoSEQ multiplex PCR; TCRdb lists only in-frame clones, some missing. This repertoire shows some 41,000 clones, about 70% found once; its top ten account for approximately 23%. The sample consisted of peripheral blood, taken from a patient treated with radiotherapy plus ipilimumab. Every receptor here comes from a human donor with non-small cell lung cancer who had a partial response to radiotherapy plus ipilimumab. Both conserved end residues are part of each CDR3. Fields, in order: V gene, J gene, CDR3 protein.

V: TRBV7-8; J: TRBJ2-7; CDR3: CASSLVSGFTYEQYF
V: TRBV7-8; J: TRBJ2-1; CDR3: CASSGTGAYNEQFF
V: TRBV7-9; J: TRBJ2-5; CDR3: CASSFGIAGVQETQYF
V: TRBV5-1; J: TRBJ2-7; CDR3: CASSATGGSYEQYF
V: TRBV6-5; J: TRBJ1-3; CDR3: CASRATGFGNTIYF
V: TRBV6-1; J: TRBJ2-3; CDR3: CASSLQGSDTQYF
V: TRBV7-3; J: TRBJ2-3; CDR3: CASSSRTSADTQYF
V: TRBV7-3; J: TRBJ2-1; CDR3: CASSPQPSSGRFNEQFF
V: TRBV29-1; J: TRBJ1-1; CDR3: CSVDFGRNTEAFF
V: TRBV9; J: TRBJ2-3; CDR3: CASSAVPRLAGGPGDTQYF
V: TRBV5-1; J: TRBJ2-1; CDR3: CASSLKAESNYNEQFF
V: TRBV5-1; J: TRBJ1-1; CDR3: CASTELTGDTEAFF
V: TRBV10-3; J: TRBJ1-4; CDR3: CAISNTMEGQGGKLFF